Each of the 20 T cell receptor beta chains below was sequenced from the same sample in a study of breast tumors, draining lymph nodes, adjacent tissues. Each CDR3 protein is one row after TCRdb ran MiXCR on the multiplex PCR reads. The sample holds approximately 210,000 distinct CDR3 sequences; under 35% are singletons and the top ten take 3% to 4.5%. Axillary draining lymph nodes of breast cancer patients supplied the node samples. What was sequenced was axillary lymph node tissue. All receptors derive from a female donor with breast cancer. Some clones in this sample may be carry-over from other donors' samples.

Concerning this clonotype: The conserved final phenylalanine or tryptophan is absent from the CDR3, which likely points to a read error. V and J are TRBV3-1 and TRBJ1-5; TRBD1 is a possible D gene (5 bases). The CDR3 sequence is 16 residues long. The V gene's germline CDR1 is LGHDT and CDR2 YNNKEL (reference sequence). The V end lost 4 bases, the J end lost 2 bases, and 15 bases lay between the germline ends. The CDR3 nucleotides are TGTGCCAGCAGCCCCGATGGGGGACGCGGCAATCAGCCCCAGCATTCT. It is translated as CASSPDGGRGNQPQHS.

The rearrangement uses TRBV7-2 and TRBJ2-3; D tentatively fits TRBD1 or TRBD2 (7 bases each). V dropped 1 base and J dropped 15 bases, with 14 bases sitting between them. This CDR3 comprises 12 residues. Germline loops: CDR1 SGHTA, CDR2 FQGNSA. The DNA for the CDR3 is TGTGCCAGCAGCTTAGATGGGAGGGGGCAATATTTT. This gives the protein CASSLDGRGQYF.

This clonotype has just a few counts. This chain connects TRBV19 to TRBJ2-5, with D hard to call. Germline CDR1 and CDR2: LNHDA and SQIVND (reference sequence). With 6 bases removed from V and 2 bases from J, the gap between germline ends came to 10 bases. This CDR3 has 13 amino acids. The CDR3 here is CASRPHGQETQYF. CDR3 in DNA: TGTGCCAGTAGGCCGCATGGGCAAGAGACCCAGTACTTC.

The chain joins TRBV2 to TRBJ2-7; 7 bases align to TRBD1. V shed 10 bases and J 3 bases; nucleotides not matched to a gene: 12. Per germline, CDR1 SNHLY and CDR2 FYNNEI. The CDR3 runs to 14 residues. DNA for the CDR3: TGTGCCACCGCTATAGAGGGGGCCTTCTACGAGCAGTACTTC. Residues: CATAIEGAFYEQYF.

This clonotype has at least ten counts. V usage is TRBV20-1 and J usage is TRBJ1-2, with D possibly TRBD1 on 5 matching bases. Per the germline V gene, CDR1 is DFQATT and CDR2 is SNEGSKA (reference sequence). V shed 4 bases and J shed 4 bases, with 7 bases lying between them. The CDR3 covers 11 residues. In DNA, the CDR3 is TGCAGTGCTACTGACAGCTATGGCTACACCTTC. Encoded protein: CSATDSYGYTF.

This clonotype is a singleton in its sample. The rearrangement joins TRBV29-1 to TRBJ1-2, with a weak D call TRBD1 (6 bases). The germline V gene has CDR1 SQVTM and CDR2 ANQGSEA. V was cut by 3 bases and J by 7 bases, with 18 bases left in between. CDR3 size: 14 residues. As DNA, the CDR3 is TGCAGCGTTGAGGAACCCCACGGGGGGCTTGGCTACACCTTC. Protein product: CSVEEPHGGLGYTF.

Comment on this clonotype: One end of the junction is discordant with germline, which a read error may explain. The V call is TRBV2, the J call TRBJ2-1; 10 nucleotides align to TRBD2. Germline CDR1 SNHLY, CDR2 FYNNEI. CDR3 length: 12 amino acids. CDR3 region: CASSSTSGARIF. CDR3 nucleotide sequence: TGTGCCAGCAGTTCCACTAGCGGGGCCCGTATCTTC.

This clonotype was picked up a small number of times. A much larger clone lies a single base off, so this may be a read error. CDR3 nucleotides: TGTGCCACCCAGCGGGAGCGGGTCTCACCCCTCCACTTT. Translating it yields CATQRERVSPLHF. The chain joins TRBV6-5 to TRBJ1-6; D is uncertain. Trimming took 10 bases from V and 10 from J, leaving 17 bases between them. The CDR3 covers 13 residues. CDR1 is MNHEY and CDR2 is SVGAGI in the germline V gene.

The rearrangement links TRBV24-1 to TRBJ2-5; 9 positions agree with TRBD2. The CDR3 totals 15 residues. The V and J ends lost 2 bases and 4 bases, in that order; junction bases with no gene match: 4. Germline V gives CDR1 KGHDR, CDR2 SFDVKD. The CDR3: CATSDSRTSVETQYF. In DNA form, the CDR3 reads TGTGCCACCAGTGATTCCAGGACTAGCGTAGAGACCCAGTACTTC.

This clonotype was seen a few times. The V call is TRBV18, the J call TRBJ2-3, with no clear D. Germline CDR1 and CDR2: KGHSH and LQKENI. The CDR3 covers 15 residues. Deletions cut 3 bases from V and 2 bases from J, with 12 bases between. DNA for the CDR3: TGTGCCAGCTCACCTCTGGGCTGGCCCACAGATACGCAGTATTTT. Encoded protein: CASSPLGWPTDTQYF.

This clonotype was counted between two and nine times. This chain links TRBV11-2 with TRBJ2-5; D gene ambiguous. CDR1 SGHAT and CDR2 FQNNGV come from the germline V gene. CDR3 length equals 15 residues. V dropped 1 base and J dropped 5 bases, with 14 bases sitting between them. The CDR3 nucleotides are TGTGCCAGCAGCTTAGGTCAAGCTTCGGTGGAGACCCAGTACTTC. The encoded protein is CASSLGQASVETQYF.

This clonotype has more than one count but fewer than ten. This chain joins TRBV6-2 or TRBV6-3 and TRBJ2-3, with TRBD1 matching over 8 bases. This CDR3 contains 14 residues. The trim removed 4 bases at V and 6 bases at J, leaving 6 bases unmatched. The germline V gene has CDR1 MNHEY and CDR2 SVGEGT. The CDR3 region has the DNA TGTGCCAGCAGTTGGGCCGGGACAGGCGATACGCAGTATTTT. Translated: CASSWAGTGDTQYF.

Ten or more counts support this clonotype. This sequence joins TRBV24-1 and TRBJ1-5, with 7 bases matching TRBD1. The CDR3 has 15 residues. The ends lost 9 bases at V and 3 bases at J; junction bases unmatched: 10. Germline V gives CDR1 KGHDR, CDR2 SFDVKD. DNA of the CDR3: TGTGCCACCGCGTCCCGGGACAGTTACAATCAGCCCCAGCATTTT. Its protein is CATASRDSYNQPQHF.

As regards this clonotype: The junction and the germline gene differ at one end; a read error may be behind it. The rearrangement uses TRBV6-5 and TRBJ2-5; 9 nucleotides match TRBD2. The CDR3 consists of 17 residues. Germline CDR1 reads MNHEY; CDR2 reads SVGAGI. CDR3 sequence reads: CASSDSWGGGGRETQYF. DNA for the CDR3: TGTGCCAGCAGTGACTCGTGGGGCGGGGGGGGAAGGGAGACCCAGTACTTC.

This clonotype appeared once. The chain uses TRBV6-1 and TRBJ1-2; perhaps TRBD1 as D (6 bases). CDR1 MNHNS and CDR2 SASEGT come from the germline V gene. The CDR3 covers 14 residues. Trimming pared 6 bases from V and 10 bases from J, leaving 21 bases between. The CDR3 loop is CASRSVGQPLDYTF. The CDR3 DNA reads TGTGCCAGCAGGTCCGTAGGACAGCCCCTGGACTACACCTTC.

Ten or more counts support this clonotype. The chain employs TRBV19 and TRBJ1-2; D is ambiguous. Trimming removed 0 bases at V and 2 bases at J, with 10 bases between. CDR1 and CDR2 from the germline V gene are LNHDA and SQIVND (reference sequence). This CDR3 is built from 15 residues. CDR3 in amino acids: CASSIERRTNYGYTF. DNA for the CDR3: TGTGCCAGTAGTATAGAAAGACGGACCAACTATGGCTACACCTTC.

This clonotype has ten or more counts. V and J are TRBV29-1 and TRBJ2-3; 13 bases are shared with TRBD2. This CDR3 contains 14 residues. The trim removed 7 bases at V and 6 bases at J, leaving 7 bases unmatched. Germline CDR1 is SQVTM and CDR2 is ANQGSEA. The CDR3 here is CSAIGLAGVDTQYF. The CDR3 bases are TGCAGCGCCATCGGACTAGCGGGGGTGGATACGCAGTATTTT.

V is TRBV5-6 and J is TRBJ1-6; TRBD1 is a possible D gene (5 bases). Per germline, CDR1 SGHDT and CDR2 YYEEEE. CDR3 length: 15 residues. The V end lost 0 bases, the J end lost 9 bases, and 13 bases lay between the germline ends. Here the CDR3 DNA reads TGTGCCAGCAGCTTGGGGGGCAACTCAGGTTCACCCCTCCACTTT. Its protein is CASSLGGNSGSPLHF.

This clonotype has just a few counts. V and J are TRBV12-3 or TRBV12-4 and TRBJ2-1, with unresolved D. The CDR3 length is 17 residues. Trimming pared 7 bases from V and 3 bases from J, leaving 22 bases between. CDR3 bases: TGTGCCAGCACCCTAAACCAGCGCCAAGCCTACTACAATGAGCAGTTCTTC. Its protein is CASTLNQRQAYYNEQFF.

This clonotype turned up a few times. The V and J genes are TRBV7-8 and TRBJ1-1; D unclear. V lost 3 bases to trimming and J lost 7 bases, with 15 bases between them. The CDR3 length is 14 residues. Germline V gene lookup returns CDR1 SGHVS and CDR2 FQNEAQ. The CDR3 protein is CASSFSRQVFEAFF. CDR3 bases: TGTGCCAGCAGCTTCTCTCGGCAGGTTTTTGAAGCTTTCTTT.